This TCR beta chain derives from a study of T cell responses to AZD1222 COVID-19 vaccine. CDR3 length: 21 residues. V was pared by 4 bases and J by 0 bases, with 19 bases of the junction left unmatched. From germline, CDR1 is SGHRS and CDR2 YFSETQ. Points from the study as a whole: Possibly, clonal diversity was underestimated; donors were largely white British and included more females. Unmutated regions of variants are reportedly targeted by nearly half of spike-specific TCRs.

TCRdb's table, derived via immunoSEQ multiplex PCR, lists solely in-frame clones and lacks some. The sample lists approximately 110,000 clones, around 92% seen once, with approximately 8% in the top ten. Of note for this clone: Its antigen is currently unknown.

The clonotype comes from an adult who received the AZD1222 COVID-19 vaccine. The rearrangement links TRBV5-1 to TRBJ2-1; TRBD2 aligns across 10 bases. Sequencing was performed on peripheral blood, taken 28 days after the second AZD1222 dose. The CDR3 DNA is TGCGCCAGCAGCGCCGGGGCTCTCGGGCTAGCGGGAGCGAGCTCCTACAATGAGCAGTTCTTC. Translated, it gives CASSAGALGLAGASSYNEQFF.